This T cell receptor (beta chain) appears in the sequencing data of a study of shared clonotypes between healthy human individuals. General study findings and limits: Relative to memory subsets, naive subsets generally showed larger estimated richness. Despite large depth, rarefaction showed incomplete sorted-subset sequencing.

For sorted subsets, about 200 ng DNA per replicate equaled around 28,000 T cell genomes. Here immunoSEQ multiplex PCR was the method, and the copy in TCRdb shows in-frame clones only, minus some. The profile covers roughly 1,100,000 clones, with about 75% appearing a single time and approximately 1.5% taken by the ten largest. A note on this clone: Its antigen is unknown.

The CDR3 runs to 18 residues. The V segment lost 5 bases and the J segment 0 bases; nucleotides outside the gene matches: 13. From germline, CDR1 is LNHDA and CDR2 SQIVND (reference sequence). Subsets obtained from CD4+ cells comprised CD45RA+ naive and CD45RA-negative memory cells. The chain links TRBV19 to TRBJ1-1; 9 positions agree with TRBD1. Material: memory CD4+ T cells sorted from blood. Subset described: CD45RA-negative fraction. This TCR was recovered from a man younger than 35 in good health. Written as DNA, the CDR3 is TGTGCCAGTAGTTCCCGAAGGGGACAGGGAACAGTGAACACTGAAGCTTTCTTT. Residues: CASSSRRGQGTVNTEAFF. The whole variable domain, filled in from reference TRBV19 and TRBJ1-1, reads DGGITQSPKYLFRKEGQNVTLSCEQNLNHDAMYWYRQDPGQGLRLIYYSQIVNDFQKGDIAEGYSVSREKKESFPLTVTSAQKNPTAFYLCASSSRRGQGTVNTEAFFGQGTRLTVV.